The 26 T cell receptor beta chains below come from one sample, sequenced in a study of OX40 agonist ivuxolimab in advanced cancers. This table comes from immunoSEQ multiplex PCR, and its TCRdb copy is limited to in-frame clones, with some not included. The table has nearly 110,000 clones, 75% to 95% seen once. The sequenced sample was CD4+ or CD8+ T cells sorted from blood, obtained in a trial of the OX40 agonist ivuxolimab. The receptors here all came from an adult with an advanced solid tumor such as melanoma, head and neck, liver or kidney cancer.

This chain uses TRBV19 with TRBJ2-7, with a possible D match to TRBD2 (7 bases). Germline lookup yields CDR1 LNHDA and CDR2 SQIVND (reference sequence). The CDR3 length is 14 residues. V shed 4 bases and J shed 3 bases, with 13 bases lying between them. The CDR3 nucleotides are TGTGCCAGTAGTACGGGGGGCGCTGGCTACGAGCAGTACTTC. Protein sequence: CASSTGGAGYEQYF.

The genes are TRBV6-5 and TRBJ1-4; possibly TRBD1 for D (5 bases). Germline V lookup: CDR1 MNHEY, CDR2 SVGAGI. This CDR3 has 15 residues. V was trimmed by 7 bases and J by 7 bases, leaving 19 bases between them. The CDR3 is CASNRSPGEPEKLFF. In DNA, the CDR3 is TGTGCCAGCAACCGGAGCCCGGGGGAGCCTGAAAAACTGTTTTTT.

This chain connects TRBV19 to TRBJ2-2, with TRBD2 matching 8 bases. V was pared by 6 bases and J by 4 bases, with 4 bases of the junction left unmatched. CDR3 length equals 14 residues. Germline CDR1 reads LNHDA; CDR2 reads SQIVND (reference sequence). CDR3 nucleotides: TGTGCCAGTAGATTGGCGGGAGGCACCGGGGAGCTGTTTTTT. Translated: CASRLAGGTGELFF. The variable domain in full, completed from reference TRBV19 and TRBJ2-2, reads DGGITQSPKYLFRKEGQNVTLSCEQNLNHDAMYWYRQDPGQGLRLIYYSQIVNDFQKGDIAEGYSVSREKKESFPLTVTSAQKNPTAFYLCASRLAGGTGELFFGEGSRLTVL.

The chain has TRBV11-3 and TRBJ2-2; 7 nucleotides align to TRBD1. V shed 5 bases and J 0 bases; nucleotides not matched to a gene: 6. The CDR3 totals 16 residues. From germline, CDR1 is SGHNT and CDR2 YENEEA. The CDR3 is CASSPDRVANTGELFF. In nucleotides, the CDR3 is TGTGCCAGCAGCCCCGACAGGGTGGCGAACACCGGGGAGCTGTTTTTT.

This clone was seen only a few times. This chain connects TRBV2 to TRBJ1-5; 11 bases agree with TRBD1. V gave up 6 bases and J gave up 7 bases; unmatched junction bases: 5. The V gene's germline CDR1 is SNHLY and CDR2 FYNNEI. The CDR3 extends over 14 amino acids. CDR3 DNA sequence: TGTGCCAGCAGCTCAGGACAGGGGGCACAGCCCCAGCATTTT. Its protein is CASSSGQGAQPQHF.

The chain carries TRBV5-5 and TRBJ1-4, with D hard to call. V shed 4 bases and J shed 7 bases, with 11 bases lying between them. This CDR3 comprises 13 residues. Germline V CDR1 and CDR2: SGHKS, YYEKEE (reference sequence). CDR3 sequence: CASSGYGSEKLFF. CDR3 DNA: TGTGCCAGCAGCGGCTACGGGTCTGAAAAACTGTTTTTT.

The chain couples TRBV27 to TRBJ2-7; the D gene is possibly TRBD1 (6 bases). V was cut by 0 bases and J by 11 bases, with 14 bases left in between. Germline CDR1 reads MNHEY; CDR2 reads SMNVEV (reference sequence). The CDR3 spans 13 residues. CDR3 residues: CASSLSGDRSEYF. The DNA for the CDR3 is TGTGCCAGCAGTTTATCCGGTGACAGGAGTGAGTACTTC.

This rearrangement joins TRBV7-6 to TRBJ2-1; possibly TRBD1 for D (6 bases). Trimming stripped 3 bases from V and 7 bases from J, with 7 bases between. CDR3 length: 12 amino acids. Germline CDR1 reads SGHVS; CDR2 reads FNYEAQ. The CDR3 nucleotides are TGTGCCAGCAGCTTCCAGGGGAATGAGCAGTTCTTC. Translation gives CASSFQGNEQFF.

The CDR3 coding sequence is TGTGCCAGCAGCTTAGTAGAAAGCACAGATACGCAGTATTTT. Translating gives CASSLVESTDTQYF. The rearrangement uses TRBV7-6 and TRBJ2-3; D gene ambiguous. The V gene lost 1 base and the J gene lost 0 bases, with 5 bases spanning the gap. There are 14 residues in the CDR3. From germline, CDR1 is SGHVS and CDR2 FNYEAQ. Complete variable domain (other parts from reference TRBV7-6 and TRBJ2-3): GAGVSQSPRYKVTKRGQDVALRCDPISGHVSLYWYRQALGQGPEFLTYFNYEAQQDKSGLPNDRFSAERPEGSISTLTIQRTEQRDSAMYRCASSLVESTDTQYFGPGTRLTVL.

The chain uses TRBV7-8 and TRBJ1-1; D remains unclear. Per the germline V gene, CDR1 is SGHVS and CDR2 is FQNEAQ. Trimming pared 0 bases from V and 4 bases from J, leaving 12 bases between. The CDR3 sequence is 15 residues long. Here the CDR3 reads CASSLAEGVGTEAFF. In DNA form, the CDR3 reads TGTGCCAGCAGCTTAGCGGAGGGCGTGGGCACTGAAGCTTTCTTT. Drawing the rest from reference TRBV7-8 and TRBJ1-1, the complete variable domain is GAGVSQSPRYKVAKRGQDVALRCDPISGHVSLFWYQQALGQGPEFLTYFQNEAQLDKSGLPSDRFFAERPEGSVSTLKIQRTQQEDSAVYLCASSLAEGVGTEAFFGQGTRLTVV.

The rearrangement joins TRBV7-2 to TRBJ2-1; D is uncertain. Per the germline V gene, CDR1 is SGHTA and CDR2 is FQGNSA. This CDR3 region has 15 residues. Deletions cut 5 bases from V and 2 bases from J, with 13 bases between. In DNA, the CDR3 is TGTGCCAGCAGCCGAACAAGGATCCCCTACAATGAGCAGTTCTTC. Its translation is CASSRTRIPYNEQFF.

This sequence joins TRBV28 and TRBJ2-7; D is possibly TRBD2 (5 bases). The V end was cut by 7 bases, the J end by 6 bases, with 13 bases between. Germline values: CDR1 MDHEN, CDR2 SYDVKM. The CDR3 runs to 12 residues. The CDR3 sequence is CASTARGSEQYF. The CDR3 nucleotides read TGTGCCAGCACCGCCCGAGGGAGCGAGCAGTACTTC.

J is TRBJ1-5 and V is TRBV18; 10 bases agree with TRBD1. Germline V CDR1 and CDR2: KGHSH, LQKENI. The CDR3 consists of 16 residues. V was pared by 2 bases and J by 4 bases, with 5 bases of the junction left unmatched. The CDR3 nucleotides read TGTGCCAGCTCACCATACGACAGGGGGCTGAATCAGCCCCAGCATTTT. Protein product: CASSPYDRGLNQPQHF.

The chain joins TRBV28 to TRBJ1-5, with a possible D match to TRBD1 (5 bases). Per germline, CDR1 MDHEN and CDR2 SYDVKM. The CDR3 sequence is 12 residues long. The V gene lost 7 bases and the J gene lost 8 bases, with 12 bases spanning the gap. CDR3 protein: CASTGRHEPQHF. The DNA for the CDR3 is TGTGCCAGCACGGGACGGCACGAGCCCCAGCATTTT. The full variable domain, completed using reference TRBV28 and TRBJ1-5, is DVKVTQSSRYLVKRTGEKVFLECVQDMDHENMFWYRQDPGLGLRLIYFSYDVKMKEKGDIPEGYSVSREKKERFSLILESASTNQTSMYLCASTGRHEPQHFGDGTRLSIL.

The chain employs TRBV5-4 and TRBJ2-7; D call uncertain. The CDR3 loop spans 13 amino acids. V was pared by 0 bases and J by 3 bases, with 7 bases between. The germline V gene encodes CDR1 SGHNT and CDR2 YYREEE (reference sequence). CDR3 in DNA: TGTGCCAGCAGCTTGGCGGGTATCTACGAGCAGTACTTC. This codes for CASSLAGIYEQYF.

This chain uses TRBV15 with TRBJ2-1; 8 bases are shared with TRBD2. J was trimmed by 10 bases and V by 3 bases; bases with no gene match: 8. The CDR3 loop spans 14 amino acids. Germline V gene lookup returns CDR1 LNHNV and CDR2 YYDKDF (reference sequence). CDR3 region: CATSRGGLVREQFF. CDR3 in DNA: TGTGCCACCAGCAGGGGGGGACTAGTTCGGGAGCAGTTCTTC.

The V call is TRBV19, the J call TRBJ2-1; possibly TRBD2 for D (7 bases). Germline assignment: CDR1 LNHDA and CDR2 SQIVND (reference sequence). This CDR3 comprises 17 residues. V lost 5 bases and J lost 9, with 26 bases in between. The CDR3 DNA follows: TGTGCCAGTAGTCGCACAATAGGGGGGGAGGGCCCTGCTGAGCAGTTCTTC. Its protein is CASSRTIGGEGPAEQFF. The complete variable domain, with remaining parts taken from reference TRBV19 and TRBJ2-1, reads DGGITQSPKYLFRKEGQNVTLSCEQNLNHDAMYWYRQDPGQGLRLIYYSQIVNDFQKGDIAEGYSVSREKKESFPLTVTSAQKNPTAFYLCASSRTIGGEGPAEQFFGPGTRLTVL.

The J gene is TRBJ2-5, the V gene TRBV19; 12 positions match TRBD1. Looked up from germline, CDR1 is LNHDA and CDR2 is SQIVND (reference sequence). The CDR3 has 17 amino acids. V lost 6 bases to trimming and J lost 7 bases; unmatched junction nucleotides: 15. CDR3 protein: CASSSLSGQGAVGTQYF. The CDR3 DNA reads TGTGCCAGTAGCTCCCTTTCGGGACAGGGGGCGGTGGGGACCCAGTACTTC.

The V call is TRBV7-3, the J call TRBJ2-5; weak D call: TRBD1 (5 bases). This CDR3 has 13 amino acids. CDR1 SGHTA and CDR2 FQGTGA come from the germline V gene. V was shortened by 5 bases and J by 1 base, with 8 bases between the two germline ends. CDR3 sequence reads: CASSLTVQETQYF. In DNA form, the CDR3 reads TGTGCCAGCAGCCTGACAGTCCAAGAGACCCAGTACTTC.

V usage is TRBV2 and J usage is TRBJ2-7, with 11 bases fitting TRBD2. CDR1 is SNHLY, CDR2 FYNNEI, per germline. The CDR3 is 15 amino acids. V shed 6 bases and J 2 bases; nucleotides not matched to a gene: 6. CDR3 DNA sequence: TGTGCCAGCAGGGGCCTAGCGGGAGGAACCTACGAGCAGTACTTC. Residues: CASRGLAGGTYEQYF.

The chain links TRBV7-3 to TRBJ1-1; TRBD1 is a possible D gene (5 bases). This CDR3 has 13 residues. The V end lost 1 base, the J end lost 7 bases, and 10 bases lay between the germline ends. Per germline, CDR1 SGHTA and CDR2 FQGTGA. CDR3 sequence (DNA): TGTGCCAGCAGCTTAAGTAGGCAGGGTGAAGCTTTCTTT. Translating gives CASSLSRQGEAFF.

V usage is TRBV19 and J usage is TRBJ1-3, with D uncertain. V was cut by 7 bases and J by 0 bases, with 10 bases left in between. Looked up from germline, CDR1 is LNHDA and CDR2 is SQIVND (reference sequence). The CDR3 has 14 amino acids. The CDR3 protein is CASNGAGSGNTIYF. Written as DNA, the CDR3 is TGTGCCAGTAACGGAGCCGGCTCTGGAAACACCATATATTTT.

This chain links TRBV6-4 with TRBJ2-5, with 8 bases matching TRBD2. This CDR3 has 17 amino acids. Trimming removed 5 bases from V and 5 bases from J; junction bases left unmatched: 16. Germline CDR1 reads MRHNA; CDR2 reads SNTAGT. For the CDR3, the DNA is TGTGCCAGCAGTAAGCTTCCTCCGGGACTAGTCGGTGAGACCCAGTACTTC. It translates to CASSKLPPGLVGETQYF.

A single count supports this clone. The chain has TRBV6-5 and TRBJ2-1; D perhaps matches TRBD2 (5 bases). The CDR3 spans 15 residues. Trimming cost V 2 bases and J 4 bases, with 12 bases left between them. Germline values: CDR1 MNHEY, CDR2 SVGAGI. The CDR3: CASSYLGSGYNEQFF. CDR3 coding DNA: TGTGCCAGCAGTTACCTAGGAAGCGGATACAATGAGCAGTTCTTC.

J is TRBJ1-5 and V is TRBV11-2, with D uncertain. The CDR3 contains 14 residues. Trimming cost V 4 bases and J 0 bases, with 7 bases left between them. Germline-derived CDR1 and CDR2 are SGHAT and FQNNGV. CDR3 amino acids: CASSSSHSNQPQHF. The CDR3 DNA reads as TGTGCCAGCAGCTCCAGTCATAGCAATCAGCCCCAGCATTTT.

As to this clone: This CDR3 is also generated by other DNA sequences in the sample. This chain uses TRBV18 with TRBJ2-5; D might be TRBD2 (5 bases). The V end was cut by 6 bases, the J end by 5 bases, with 10 bases between. The length of the CDR3 is 12 residues. Germline values: CDR1 KGHSH, CDR2 LQKENI. Here the CDR3 reads CASSEGGETQYF. The CDR3 bases are TGTGCCAGCTCCGAGGGTGGGGAGACCCAGTACTTC.